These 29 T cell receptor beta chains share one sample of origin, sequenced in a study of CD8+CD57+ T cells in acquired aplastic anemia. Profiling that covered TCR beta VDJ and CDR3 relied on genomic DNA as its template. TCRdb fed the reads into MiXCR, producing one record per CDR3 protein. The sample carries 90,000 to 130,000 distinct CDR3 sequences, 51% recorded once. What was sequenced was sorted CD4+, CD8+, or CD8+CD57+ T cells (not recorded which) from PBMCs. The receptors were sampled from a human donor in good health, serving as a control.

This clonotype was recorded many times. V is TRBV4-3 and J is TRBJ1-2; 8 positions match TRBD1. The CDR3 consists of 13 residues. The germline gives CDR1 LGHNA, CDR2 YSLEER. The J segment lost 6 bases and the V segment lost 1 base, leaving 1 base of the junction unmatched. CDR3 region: CASSQGTGNGYTF. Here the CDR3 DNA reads TGCGCCAGCAGCCAAGGGACAGGGAATGGCTACACCTTC.

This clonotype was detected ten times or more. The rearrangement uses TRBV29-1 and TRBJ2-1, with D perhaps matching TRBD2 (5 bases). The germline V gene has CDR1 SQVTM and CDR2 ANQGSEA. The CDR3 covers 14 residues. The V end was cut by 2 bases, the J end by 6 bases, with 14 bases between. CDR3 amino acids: CSVERPAVGNEQFF. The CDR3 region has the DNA TGCAGCGTTGAACGGCCAGCGGTGGGCAATGAGCAGTTCTTC.

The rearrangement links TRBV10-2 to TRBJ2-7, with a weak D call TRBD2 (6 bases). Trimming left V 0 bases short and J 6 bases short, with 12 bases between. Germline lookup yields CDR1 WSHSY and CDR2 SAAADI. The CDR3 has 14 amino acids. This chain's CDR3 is CASSESTGVLEQYF. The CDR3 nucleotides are TGCGCCAGCAGTGAGTCGACGGGAGTTCTCGAGCAGTACTTC.

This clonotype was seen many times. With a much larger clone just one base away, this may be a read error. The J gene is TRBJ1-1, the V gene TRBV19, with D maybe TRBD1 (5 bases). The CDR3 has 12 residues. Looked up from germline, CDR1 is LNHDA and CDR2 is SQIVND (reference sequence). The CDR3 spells CASMSRAGEVFF. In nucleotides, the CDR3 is TGTGCCAGTATGTCCAGGGCAGGTGAAGTTTTCTTT.

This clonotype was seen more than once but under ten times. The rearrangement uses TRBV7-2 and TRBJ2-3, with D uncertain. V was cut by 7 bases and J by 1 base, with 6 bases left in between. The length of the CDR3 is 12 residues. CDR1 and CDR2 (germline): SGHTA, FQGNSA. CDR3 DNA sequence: TGTGCCAGCACCTACCGCACAGATACGCAGTATTTT. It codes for CASTYRTDTQYF.

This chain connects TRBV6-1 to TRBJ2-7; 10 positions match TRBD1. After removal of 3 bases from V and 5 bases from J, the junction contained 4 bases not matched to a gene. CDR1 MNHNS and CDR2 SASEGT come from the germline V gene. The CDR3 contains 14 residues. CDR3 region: CASSEGQGINEQYF. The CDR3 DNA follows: TGTGCCAGCAGTGAGGGACAGGGGATCAACGAGCAGTACTTC.

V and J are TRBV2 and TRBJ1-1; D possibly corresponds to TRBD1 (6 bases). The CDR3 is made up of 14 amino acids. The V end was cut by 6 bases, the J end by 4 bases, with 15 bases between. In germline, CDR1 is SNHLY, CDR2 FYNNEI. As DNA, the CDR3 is TGTGCCAGCAGGGGGGGGGCCGTGGGCACTGAAGCTTTCTTT. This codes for CASRGGAVGTEAFF.

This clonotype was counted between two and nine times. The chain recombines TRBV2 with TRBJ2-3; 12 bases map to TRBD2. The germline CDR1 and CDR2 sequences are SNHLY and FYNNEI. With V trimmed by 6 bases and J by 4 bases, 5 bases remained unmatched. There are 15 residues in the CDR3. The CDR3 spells CASRMTSGSADTQYF. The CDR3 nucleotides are TGTGCCAGCAGGATGACTAGCGGGAGTGCAGATACGCAGTATTTT.

CDR3 nucleotides: TGTGCCAGCAGCACTAGCGGGGGGGACGGCGAGCAGTACTTC. It is translated as CASSTSGGDGEQYF. This rearrangement joins TRBV7-3 to TRBJ2-7; 13 bases are a match to TRBD2. Germline CDR1 reads SGHTA; CDR2 reads FQGTGA. Trimming at V came to 5 bases and at J to 6 bases, leaving 4 bases not matched to a gene. The CDR3 consists of 14 residues.

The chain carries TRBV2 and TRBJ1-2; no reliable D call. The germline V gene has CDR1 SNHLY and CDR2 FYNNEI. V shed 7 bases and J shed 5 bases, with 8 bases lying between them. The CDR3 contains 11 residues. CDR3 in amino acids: CASKAEYGYTF. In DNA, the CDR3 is TGTGCCAGCAAGGCGGAGTATGGCTACACCTTC.

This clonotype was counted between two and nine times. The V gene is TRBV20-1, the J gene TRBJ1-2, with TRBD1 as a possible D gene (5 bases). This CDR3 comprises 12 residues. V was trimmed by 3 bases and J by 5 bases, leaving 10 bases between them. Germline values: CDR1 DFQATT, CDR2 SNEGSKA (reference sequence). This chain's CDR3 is CSARYGAYGYTF. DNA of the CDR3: TGCAGTGCTAGGTACGGGGCGTATGGCTACACCTTC.

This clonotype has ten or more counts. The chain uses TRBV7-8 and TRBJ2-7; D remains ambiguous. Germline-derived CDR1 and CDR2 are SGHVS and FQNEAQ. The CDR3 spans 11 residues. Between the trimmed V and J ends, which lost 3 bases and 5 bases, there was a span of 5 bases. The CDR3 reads CASSFANEQYF. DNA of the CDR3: TGTGCCAGCAGCTTTGCAAACGAGCAGTACTTC.

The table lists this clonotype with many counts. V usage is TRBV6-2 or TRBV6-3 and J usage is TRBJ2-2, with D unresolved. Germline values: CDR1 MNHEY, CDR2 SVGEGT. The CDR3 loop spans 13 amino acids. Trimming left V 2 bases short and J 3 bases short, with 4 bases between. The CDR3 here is CASSYVYTGELFF. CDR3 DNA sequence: TGTGCCAGCAGTTACGTTTACACCGGGGAGCTGTTTTTT.

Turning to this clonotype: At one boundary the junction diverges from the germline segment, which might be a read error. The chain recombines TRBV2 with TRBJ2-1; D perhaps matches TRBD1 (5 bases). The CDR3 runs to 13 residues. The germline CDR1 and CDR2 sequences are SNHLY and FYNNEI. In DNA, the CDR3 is TGCGCCAGCAGCCAAAAAGACCCAGGGCCCCAGTTCTTC. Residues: CASSQKDPGPQFF.

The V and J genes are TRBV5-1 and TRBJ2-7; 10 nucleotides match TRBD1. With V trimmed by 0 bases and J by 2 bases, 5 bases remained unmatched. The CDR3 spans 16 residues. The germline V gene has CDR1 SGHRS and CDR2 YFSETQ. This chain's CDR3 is CASSLGGGTGAYEQYF. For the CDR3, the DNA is TGCGCCAGCAGCTTGGGGGGCGGGACAGGGGCCTACGAGCAGTACTTC.

The DNA for the CDR3 is TGTGCCAGCAGCGTAGGTGTGGGACCGATCTCTGGGGCCAACGTCCTGACTTTC. Translation: CASSVGVGPISGANVLTF. The rearrangement uses TRBV9 and TRBJ2-6; the D call may be TRBD1 or TRBD2 (5 bases each). Germline V CDR1 and CDR2: SGDLS, YYNGEE. Trimming stripped 0 bases from V and 0 bases from J, with 13 bases between. This CDR3 spans 18 amino acids. Complete variable domain (other parts from reference TRBV9 and TRBJ2-6): DSGVTQTPKHLITATGQRVTLRCSPRSGDLSVYWYQQSLDQGLQFLIQYYNGEERAKGNILERFSAQQFPDLHSELNLSSLELGDSALYFCASSVGVGPISGANVLTFGAGSRLTVL.

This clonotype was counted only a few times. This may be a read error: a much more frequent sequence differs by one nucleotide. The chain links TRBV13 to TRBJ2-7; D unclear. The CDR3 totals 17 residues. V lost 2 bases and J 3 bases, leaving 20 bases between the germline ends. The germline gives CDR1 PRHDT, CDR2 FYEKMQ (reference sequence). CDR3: CASSLRQPPEGNYEQYF. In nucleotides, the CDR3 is TGTGCCAGCAGCTTACGGCAGCCCCCGGAAGGGAACTACGAGCAGTACTTC.

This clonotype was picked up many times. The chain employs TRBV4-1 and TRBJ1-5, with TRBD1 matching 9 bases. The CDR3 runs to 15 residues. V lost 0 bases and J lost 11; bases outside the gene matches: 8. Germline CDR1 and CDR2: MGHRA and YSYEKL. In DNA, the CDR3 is TGCGCCAGCAGCCAAGAACCGGGACAGGGTTGGGCCCAGCATTTT. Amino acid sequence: CASSQEPGQGWAQHF.

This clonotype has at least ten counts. The CDR3 nucleotides read TGTGCCAGCAGCCCGGGACAGGGGGCCACTGAAGCTTTCTTT. Its protein product is CASSPGQGATEAFF. This chain links TRBV7-3 with TRBJ1-1; 12 bases are shared with TRBD1. In germline, CDR1 is SGHTA, CDR2 FQGTGA. The length of the CDR3 is 14 residues. Unmatched junction bases numbered 2, after V lost 5 bases and J lost 4 bases.

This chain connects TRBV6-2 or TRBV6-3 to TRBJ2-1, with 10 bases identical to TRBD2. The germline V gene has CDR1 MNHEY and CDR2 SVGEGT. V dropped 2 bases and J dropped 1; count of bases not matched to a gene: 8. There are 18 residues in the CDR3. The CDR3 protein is CASSYAAGGPSSYNEQFF. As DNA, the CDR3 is TGTGCCAGCAGTTACGCAGCGGGAGGGCCGTCGTCCTACAATGAGCAGTTCTTC.

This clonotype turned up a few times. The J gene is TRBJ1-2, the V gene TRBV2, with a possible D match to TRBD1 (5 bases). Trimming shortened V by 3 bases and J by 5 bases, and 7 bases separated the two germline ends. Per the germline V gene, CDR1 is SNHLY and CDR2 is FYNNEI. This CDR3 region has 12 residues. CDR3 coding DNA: TGTGCCAGCAGTGATGGGGCTTATGGCTACACCTTC. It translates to CASSDGAYGYTF.

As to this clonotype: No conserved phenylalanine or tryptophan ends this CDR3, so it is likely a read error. The CDR3 nucleotides read TGTGCCAGCAGGAAGGGGTATTCAGATACGCAGTATTCT. This gives the protein CASRKGYSDTQYS. The rearrangement joins TRBV2 to TRBJ2-3, with D perhaps matching TRBD1 (5 bases). V dropped 6 bases and J dropped 4 bases, with 11 bases sitting between them. The length of the CDR3 is 13 residues. Germline loops: CDR1 SNHLY, CDR2 FYNNEI.

The CDR3 region is CASSDQGQAGQPQHF. The CDR3 bases are TGTGCCAGCAGTGACCAAGGACAGGCTGGGCAGCCCCAGCATTTT. The rearrangement joins TRBV2 to TRBJ1-5; 7 nucleotides align to TRBD1. The junction had 9 bases not matched to a gene; V was cut back by 3 bases and J by 7 bases. CDR1 is SNHLY, CDR2 FYNNEI, per germline. The CDR3 totals 15 residues.

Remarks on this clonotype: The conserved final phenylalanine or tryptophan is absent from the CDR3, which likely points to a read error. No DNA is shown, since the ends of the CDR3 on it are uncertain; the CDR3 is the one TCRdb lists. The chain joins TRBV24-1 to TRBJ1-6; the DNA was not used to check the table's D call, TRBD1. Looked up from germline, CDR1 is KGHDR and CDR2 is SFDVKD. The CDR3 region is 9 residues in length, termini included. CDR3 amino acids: CATSDPDSS.

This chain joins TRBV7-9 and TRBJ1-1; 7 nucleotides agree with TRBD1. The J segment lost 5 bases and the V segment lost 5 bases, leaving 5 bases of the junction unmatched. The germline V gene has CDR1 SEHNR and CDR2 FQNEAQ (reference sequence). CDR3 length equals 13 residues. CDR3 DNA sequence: TGTGCCAGCAGCCCACAGGGGCGGACTGAAGCTTTCTTT. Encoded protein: CASSPQGRTEAFF.

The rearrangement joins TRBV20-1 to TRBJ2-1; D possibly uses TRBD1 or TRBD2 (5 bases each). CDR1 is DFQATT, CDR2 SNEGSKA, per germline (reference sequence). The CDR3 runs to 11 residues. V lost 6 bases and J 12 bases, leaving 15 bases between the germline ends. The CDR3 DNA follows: TGCAGTGCCCGGGGCGGTAAGGGGCAGTTCTTC. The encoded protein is CSARGGKGQFF.

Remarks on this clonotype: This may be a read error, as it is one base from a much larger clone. The CDR3 loop reads CASSYSQEAQYF. As DNA, the CDR3 is TGTGCCAGCAGTTACTCGCAAGAGGCCCAGTACTTC. V and J are TRBV6-2 or TRBV6-3 and TRBJ2-5; unclear D gene. In germline, CDR1 is MNHEY, CDR2 SVGEGT. CDR3 size: 12 residues.

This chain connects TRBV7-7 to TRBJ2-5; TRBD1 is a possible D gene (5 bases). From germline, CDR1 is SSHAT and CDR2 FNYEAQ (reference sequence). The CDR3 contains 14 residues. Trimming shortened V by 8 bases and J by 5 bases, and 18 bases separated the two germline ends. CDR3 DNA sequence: TGTGCCAGCGGCCAGCAGGGATTAGGCGAGACCCAGTACTTC. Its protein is CASGQQGLGETQYF.

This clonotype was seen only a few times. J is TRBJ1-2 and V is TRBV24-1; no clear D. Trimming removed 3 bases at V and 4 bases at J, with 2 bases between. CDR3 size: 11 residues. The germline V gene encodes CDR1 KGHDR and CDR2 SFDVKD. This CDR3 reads CATSDGYGYTF. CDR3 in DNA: TGTGCCACCAGTGATGGCTATGGCTACACCTTC.